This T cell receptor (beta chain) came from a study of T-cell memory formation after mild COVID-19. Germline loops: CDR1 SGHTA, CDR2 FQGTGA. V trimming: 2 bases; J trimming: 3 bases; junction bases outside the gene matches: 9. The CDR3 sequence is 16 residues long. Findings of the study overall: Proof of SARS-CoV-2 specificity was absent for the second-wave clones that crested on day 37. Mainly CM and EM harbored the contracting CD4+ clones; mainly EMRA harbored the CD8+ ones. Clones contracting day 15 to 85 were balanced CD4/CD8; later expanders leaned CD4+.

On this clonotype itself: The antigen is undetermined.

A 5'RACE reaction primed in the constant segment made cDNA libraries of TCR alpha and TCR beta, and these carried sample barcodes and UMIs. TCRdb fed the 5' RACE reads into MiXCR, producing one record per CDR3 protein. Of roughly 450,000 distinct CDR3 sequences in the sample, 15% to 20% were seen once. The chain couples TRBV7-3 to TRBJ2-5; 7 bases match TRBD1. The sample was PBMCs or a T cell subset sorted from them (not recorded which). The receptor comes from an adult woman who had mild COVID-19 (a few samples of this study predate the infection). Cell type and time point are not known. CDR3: CASSLGIGQGEETQYF. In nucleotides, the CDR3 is TGTGCCAGCAGCTTAGGAATTGGGCAGGGGGAAGAGACCCAGTACTTC. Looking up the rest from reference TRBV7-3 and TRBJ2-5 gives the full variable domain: GAGVSQTPSNKVTEKGKYVELRCDPISGHTALYWYRQSLGQGPEFLIYFQGTGAADDSGLPNDRFFAVRPEGSVSTLKIQRTERGDSAVYLCASSLGIGQGEETQYFGPGTRLLVL.